These 13 T cell receptor beta chains came from one sample sequenced in a study of T-cell reconstitution after alpha-beta-depleted transplantation in children. General study findings and limits: At the one-year point after transplant, T-cell counts and TCRbeta diversity were found to come mostly from T cells that had been newly produced.

Their antigens are not known. The TCRbeta library was prepared with unique molecular identifiers. Via MiXCR, TCRdb re-called the PCR reads, giving one row per CDR3 protein. The repertoire holds 330,000 or so distinct CDR3 sequences, with about 7.3% as singletons. The sample here was peripheral blood, taken 360 days after TCRalphabeta/CD19-depleted stem cell transplant. The receptors originated from a female patient under 10 years old who had a stem cell transplant for Fanconi anemia, so the T cells may come from the graft donor.

The V and J genes are TRBV7-2 and TRBJ2-7; tentative D call: TRBD1 (5 bases). The CDR3 runs to 13 residues. The germline V and J ends were trimmed by 3 bases and 3 bases, with 9 bases remaining between them. The V gene's germline CDR1 is SGHTA and CDR2 FQGNSA. The CDR3 coding sequence is TGTGCCAGCAGCTTGGACACCTACTACGAGCAGTACGTC. Encoded protein: CASSLDTYYEQYV.

This clonotype was counted ten times or more. CDR3 amino acids: CASSPETSFGYTF. The CDR3 bases are TGTGCCAGCAGTCCGGAGACCTCCTTTGGCTACACCTTC. V usage is TRBV6-5 and J usage is TRBJ1-2; no reliable D call. The CDR3 is made up of 13 amino acids. Germline values: CDR1 MNHEY, CDR2 SVGAGI. Deletions cut 5 bases from V and 7 bases from J, with 14 bases between.

The sample holds many counts of this clonotype. This chain connects TRBV6-1 to TRBJ2-1; possibly TRBD1 for D (5 bases). The CDR3 runs 16 residues. Germline V gene sequence: CDR1 MNHNS, CDR2 SASEGT. V lost 10 bases to trimming and J lost 2 bases, with 21 bases between them. The CDR3 DNA is TGTGCCACCTCAGAAATACTCGTGGGGCCCTACAATGAGCAGTTCTTC. Residues: CATSEILVGPYNEQFF.

This clonotype was picked up a small number of times. The chain employs TRBV5-5 and TRBJ2-7; D is unresolved. The V end was cut by 0 bases, the J end by 0 bases, with 7 bases between. Looked up from germline, CDR1 is SGHKS and CDR2 is YYEKEE (reference sequence). CDR3 size: 14 residues. The CDR3 DNA reads as TGTGCCAGCAGCTTGGTGGCTAGCTCCTACGAGCAGTACGTC. Protein: CASSLVASSYEQYV.

This clonotype was seen at least ten times. The rearrangement uses TRBV12-3 or TRBV12-4 and TRBJ2-7, with D perhaps TRBD2 (6 bases). V dropped 3 bases and J dropped 2 bases, with 14 bases sitting between them. This CDR3 has 15 residues. The chain's CDR3 is CASSFTGPGAYEQYF. For the CDR3, the DNA is TGTGCCAGCAGTTTCACAGGTCCGGGGGCCTACGAGCAGTACTTC.

In its sample, this clonotype was seen many times. This rearrangement joins TRBV6-5 to TRBJ2-1; no definite D call. This CDR3 region has 15 residues. Between the trimmed V and J ends, which lost 3 bases and 6 bases, there was a span of 15 bases. Germline values: CDR1 MNHEY, CDR2 SVGAGI. CDR3 bases: TGTGCCAGCAGTTATCGGCAGGCCGTTCTCAATGAGCAGTTCTTC. Translation: CASSYRQAVLNEQFF.

This clonotype was seen at least ten times. This chain uses TRBV28 with TRBJ1-2; a weak D match, TRBD1 (5 bases). The germline V gene encodes CDR1 MDHEN and CDR2 SYDVKM. The CDR3 extends over 15 amino acids. Between the trimmed V and J ends, which lost 5 bases and 0 bases, there was a span of 13 bases. CDR3 amino acids: CASSPRGTSNYGYTF. In nucleotides, the CDR3 is TGTGCCAGCAGTCCCCGAGGGACGTCTAACTATGGCTACACCTTC.

This clonotype came up many times. The chain is built from TRBV20-1 and TRBJ2-3; D unclear. The V gene lost 0 bases and the J gene lost 7 bases, with 8 bases spanning the gap. The CDR3 runs to 12 residues. Germline V gives CDR1 DFQATT, CDR2 SNEGSKA (reference sequence). CDR3 amino acids: CSARDTYNTQYF. CDR3 nucleotides: TGCAGTGCTAGAGATACCTACAATACGCAGTATTTT.

V is TRBV16 and J is TRBJ1-2; weak D call: TRBD1 (5 bases). The CDR3 is made up of 15 amino acids. Trimming removed 0 bases at V and 3 bases at J, with 11 bases between. Germline CDR1 reads KGHSY; CDR2 reads FQNENV. The CDR3: CASSQSRGGDYGYTF. The CDR3 nucleotides are TGTGCCAGCAGCCAATCGCGGGGGGGAGACTATGGCTACACCTTC.

This clonotype was seen at least ten times. This chain links TRBV10-3 with TRBJ2-6; 9 bases are a match to TRBD1. This CDR3 region has 19 residues. In germline, CDR1 is ENHRY, CDR2 SYGVKD. V lost 0 bases, J lost 3 bases, and 9 bases stayed unmatched. CDR3 sequence: CAISESQGQGTVGANVLTF. CDR3 bases: TGTGCCATCAGTGAGTCCCAAGGACAGGGGACAGTTGGGGCCAACGTCCTGACTTTC.

V gene TRBV2 combines with J gene TRBJ2-2; possibly TRBD1 for D (8 bases). V was trimmed by 9 bases and J by 5 bases, leaving 16 bases between them. CDR1 SNHLY and CDR2 FYNNEI come from the germline V gene. The CDR3 extends over 14 amino acids. DNA for the CDR3: TGTGCCAGTGCGGACAGGGAGGGGACCGGGGAGCTGTTTTTT. This encodes CASADREGTGELFF.

The rearrangement joins TRBV6-2 or TRBV6-3 to TRBJ2-2, with 7 bases lining up with TRBD2. Germline V gene data show CDR1 as MNHEY and CDR2 as SVGEGT. Trimming at V came to 6 bases and at J to 8 bases, leaving 12 bases not matched to a gene. The CDR3 covers 15 residues. The CDR3 bases are TGTGCCAGCAGACCCCCGGGACTAACCAATGGGGAGCTGTTTTTT. Protein sequence: CASRPPGLTNGELFF.

This clonotype was seen many times. The rearrangement uses TRBV29-1 and TRBJ2-1; 8 bases map to TRBD2. There are 15 residues in the CDR3. Germline CDR1 is SQVTM and CDR2 is ANQGSEA. With V trimmed by 6 bases and J by 4 bases, 11 bases remained unmatched. The chain's CDR3 is CSVLPQRELYNEQFF. In DNA form, the CDR3 reads TGCAGCGTCCTACCTCAGCGGGAGTTGTACAATGAGCAGTTCTTC.